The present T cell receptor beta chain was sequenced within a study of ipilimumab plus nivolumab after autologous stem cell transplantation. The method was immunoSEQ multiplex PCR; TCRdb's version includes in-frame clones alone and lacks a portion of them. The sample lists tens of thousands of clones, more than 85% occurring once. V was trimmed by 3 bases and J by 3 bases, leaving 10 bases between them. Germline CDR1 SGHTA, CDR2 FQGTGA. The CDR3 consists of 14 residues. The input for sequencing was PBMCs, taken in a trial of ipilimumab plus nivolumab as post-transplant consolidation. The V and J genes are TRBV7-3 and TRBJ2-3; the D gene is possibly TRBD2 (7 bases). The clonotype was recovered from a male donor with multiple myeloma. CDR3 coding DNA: TGTGCCAGCAGCTTGGCGGGGGCAACAGATACGCAGTATTTT. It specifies CASSLAGATDTQYF.